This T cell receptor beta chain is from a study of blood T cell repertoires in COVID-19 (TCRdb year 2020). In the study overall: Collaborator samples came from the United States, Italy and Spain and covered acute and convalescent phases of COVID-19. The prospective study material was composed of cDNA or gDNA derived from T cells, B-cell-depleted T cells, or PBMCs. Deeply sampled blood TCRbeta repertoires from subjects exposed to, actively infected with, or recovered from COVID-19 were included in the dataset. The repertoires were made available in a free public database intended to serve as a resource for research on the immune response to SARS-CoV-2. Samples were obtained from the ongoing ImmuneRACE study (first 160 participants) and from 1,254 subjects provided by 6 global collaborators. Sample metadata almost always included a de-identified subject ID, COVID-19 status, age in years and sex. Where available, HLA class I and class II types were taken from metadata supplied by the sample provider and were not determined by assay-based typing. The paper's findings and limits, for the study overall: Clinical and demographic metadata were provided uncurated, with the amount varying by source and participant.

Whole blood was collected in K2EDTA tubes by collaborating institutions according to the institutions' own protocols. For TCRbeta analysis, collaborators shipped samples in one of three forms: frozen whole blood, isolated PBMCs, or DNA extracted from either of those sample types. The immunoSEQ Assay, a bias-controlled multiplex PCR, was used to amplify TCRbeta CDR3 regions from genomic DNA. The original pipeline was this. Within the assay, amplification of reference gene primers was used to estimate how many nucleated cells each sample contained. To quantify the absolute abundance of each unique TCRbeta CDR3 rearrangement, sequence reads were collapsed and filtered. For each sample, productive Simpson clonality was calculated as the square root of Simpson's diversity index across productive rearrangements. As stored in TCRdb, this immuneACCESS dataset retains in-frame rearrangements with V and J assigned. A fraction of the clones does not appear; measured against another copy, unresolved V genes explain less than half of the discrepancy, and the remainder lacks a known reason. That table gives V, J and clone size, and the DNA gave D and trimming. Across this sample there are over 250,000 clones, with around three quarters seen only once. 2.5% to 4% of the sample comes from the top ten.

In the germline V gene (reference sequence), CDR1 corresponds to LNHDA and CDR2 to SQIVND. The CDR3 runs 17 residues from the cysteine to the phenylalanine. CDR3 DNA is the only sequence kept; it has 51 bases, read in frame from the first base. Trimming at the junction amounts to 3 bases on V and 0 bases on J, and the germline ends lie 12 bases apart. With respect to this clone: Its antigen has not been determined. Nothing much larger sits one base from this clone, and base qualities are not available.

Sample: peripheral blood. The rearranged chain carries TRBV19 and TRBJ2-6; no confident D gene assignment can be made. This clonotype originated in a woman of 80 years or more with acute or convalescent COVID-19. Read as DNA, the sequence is TGTGCCAGTAGTATGTTCCTATTCCTCTCTGGGGCCAACGTCCTGACTTTC. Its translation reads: CASSMFLFLSGANVLTF.